This T cell receptor beta chain came from a study of T cells in Graves' hyperthyroidism and ophthalmopathy. Amplification yielded TCR beta CDR3 regions, with RNA transcripts as the source. An initial round of RT-PCR targeting the TCR CDR3 relied on the HTBI primer set. MiXCR, run by TCRdb on the multiplex PCR reads, gives a single entry per CDR3 protein. The table has 700,000 or so distinct CDR3 sequences, roughly 15% seen once. Germline V CDR1 and CDR2: KGHSH, LQKENI. Trimming took 0 bases from V and 5 from J, leaving 16 bases between them. The CDR3 loop spans 16 amino acids. The hyperthyroidism was newly diagnosed and had lasted under 2 months; the patients were aged 18 to 65.

The sample was blood. This chain connects TRBV18 to TRBJ1-1; D is perhaps TRBD1 (6 bases). This sequence was found in a man between 18 and 29 years old with Graves' hyperthyroidism. CDR3 in amino acids: CASSPPIGQGRTEAFF. The CDR3 coding sequence is TGTGCCAGCTCACCACCGATCGGTCAGGGGAGGACTGAAGCTTTCTTT.